This T cell receptor beta chain was documented in a study of cytomegalovirus exposure and HLA in healthy donors. In the study overall: Among 150 million to 200 million T cells, an earlier analysis found 117 million unique TCR beta sequences. General observations from the study: For cytomegalovirus status, the classifier reportedly gave diagnoses with high specificity and sensitivity. There were a few CMV-associated chains whose specificity for CMV antigens was confirmed in vitro. A later analysis reportedly found fewer N-insertions in an Asian-associated ancestry cluster than the approximately 660-donor mean.

The study ran its PCR with 60 Vbeta and 13 Jbeta primers. TCRdb's table, derived via immunoSEQ multiplex PCR, lists solely in-frame clones and lacks some. This sample carries more than 80,000 clones, roughly 73% of them seen once, and the ten largest clones take 2.5%. This clone was detected a few times. The antigen remains unidentified. CDR1 MNHNY and CDR2 SVGAGI come from the germline V gene (reference sequence). V shed 4 bases, J shed 8 bases, and the junction held 6 bases outside the gene matches. The CDR3 spans 16 residues. The receptor's source is a man in his forties in good health and CMV-seronegative. The chain carries TRBV6-6 and TRBJ2-3, with 16 bases aligning to TRBD2. The sequenced sample was PBMCs. The CDR3 DNA sequence: TGTGCCAGCAGTTGGGGGACTAGCGGGGGGGCCGGTACGCAGTATTTT. The encoded protein is CASSWGTSGGAGTQYF.